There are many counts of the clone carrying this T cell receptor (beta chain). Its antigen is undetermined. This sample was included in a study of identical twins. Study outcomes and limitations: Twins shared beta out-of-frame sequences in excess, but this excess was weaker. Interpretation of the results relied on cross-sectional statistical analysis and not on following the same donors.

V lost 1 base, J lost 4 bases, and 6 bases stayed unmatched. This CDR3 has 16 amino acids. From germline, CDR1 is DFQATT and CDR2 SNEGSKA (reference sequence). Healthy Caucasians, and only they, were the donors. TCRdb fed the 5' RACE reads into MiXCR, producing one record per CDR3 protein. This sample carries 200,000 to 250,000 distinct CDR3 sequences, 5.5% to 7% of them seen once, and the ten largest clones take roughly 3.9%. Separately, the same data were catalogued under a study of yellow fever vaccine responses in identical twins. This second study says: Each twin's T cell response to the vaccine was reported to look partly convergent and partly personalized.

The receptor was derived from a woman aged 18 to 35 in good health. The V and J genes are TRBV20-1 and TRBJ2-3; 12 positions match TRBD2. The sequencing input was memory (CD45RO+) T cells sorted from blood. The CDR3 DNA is TGCAGTGCTAGAGCTCTAGCGGGAGGGCTGGCAGATACGCAGTATTTT. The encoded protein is CSARALAGGLADTQYF.